Shown below are 25 T cell receptor beta chains from a single sample sequenced in a study of blood T cell repertoires in COVID-19. Using immunoSEQ multiplex PCR, the repertoire was profiled, and TCRdb retains in-frame clones only, with some absent. This sample has 200,000 to 250,000 clones, with 65% to 90% found just once. Sequences were obtained from peripheral blood. The receptors were sampled from an older woman with COVID-19, enrolled during active disease.

This chain links TRBV6-5 with TRBJ1-1, with 9 nucleotides matching TRBD1. This CDR3 spans 13 amino acids. V trimming: 6 bases; J trimming: 5 bases; junction bases outside the gene matches: 4. Germline-derived CDR1 and CDR2 are MNHEY and SVGAGI. CDR3 in DNA: TGTGCCAGCAGGGGGGACAGGGTTACTGAAGCTTTCTTT. Protein: CASRGDRVTEAFF.

Only one count was recorded for this clone. The chain employs TRBV18 and TRBJ2-3; D gene unclear. The CDR3 consists of 16 residues. V was cut by 1 base and J by 2 bases, with 13 bases left in between. CDR1 is KGHSH and CDR2 is LQKENI in the germline V gene. The CDR3 DNA is TGTGCCAGCTCACCACTGCCAGGTCTCTCCACAGATACGCAGTATTTT. Its protein is CASSPLPGLSTDTQYF. The variable domain in full, completed from reference TRBV18 and TRBJ2-3, reads NAGVMQNPRHLVRRRGQEARLRCSPMKGHSHVYWYRQLPEEGLKFMVYLQKENIIDESGMPKERFSAEFPKEGPSILRIQQVVRGDSAAYFCASSPLPGLSTDTQYFGPGTRLTVL.

The V gene is TRBV15, the J gene TRBJ1-1, with TRBD1 matching 7 bases. The CDR3 extends over 12 amino acids. Germline loops: CDR1 LNHNV, CDR2 YYDKDF (reference sequence). V was pared by 9 bases and J by 3 bases, with 4 bases of the junction left unmatched. CDR3 DNA: TGTGCCACGACCAGGGGGTACACTGAAGCTTTCTTT. Encoded protein: CATTRGYTEAFF.

V and J are TRBV9 and TRBJ2-1; 7 nucleotides align to TRBD1. Germline lookup yields CDR1 SGDLS and CDR2 YYNGEE. The CDR3 has 20 residues. The junction had 18 bases not matched to a gene; V was cut back by 0 bases and J by 3 bases. In nucleotides, the CDR3 is TGTGCCAGCAGCGTAGAAGGGGGCGGGCTCTCAGGTCGTTTCTACAATGAGCAGTTCTTC. It yields the protein CASSVEGGGLSGRFYNEQFF.

This clone was detected only a few times. The rearrangement uses TRBV19 and TRBJ2-7; the D gene is possibly TRBD1 (7 bases). V lost 3 bases and J 3 bases, leaving 12 bases between the germline ends. Per germline, CDR1 LNHDA and CDR2 SQIVND (reference sequence). There are 14 residues in the CDR3. CDR3 sequence: CASSIGGQSYEQYF. CDR3 in DNA: TGTGCCAGTAGTATCGGGGGACAGAGCTACGAGCAGTACTTC.

The chain couples TRBV7-8 to TRBJ2-2; 7 bases match TRBD1. Germline-derived CDR1 and CDR2 are SGHVS and FQNEAQ. V lost 1 base and J lost 6; bases outside the gene matches: 8. The CDR3 has 16 residues. The CDR3 protein is CASSLERTGRAGELFF. The CDR3 bases are TGTGCCAGCAGCTTAGAGAGGACAGGTCGGGCCGGGGAGCTGTTTTTT.

The chain combines TRBV11-2 with TRBJ2-7; 16 bases match TRBD2. Germline V CDR1 and CDR2: SGHAT, FQNNGV. The V and J ends lost 5 bases and 3 bases, in that order; junction bases with no gene match: 10. The CDR3 runs 18 residues. The chain's CDR3 is CASSPGLAGGVGDYEQYF. CDR3 coding DNA: TGTGCCAGCAGCCCGGGACTAGCGGGAGGGGTGGGGGACTACGAGCAGTACTTC.

Only one count was recorded for this clone. The V and J genes are TRBV7-8 and TRBJ1-2; 7 bases are a match to TRBD1. Germline V gene lookup returns CDR1 SGHVS and CDR2 FQNEAQ. This CDR3 is 15 amino acids long. After removal of 1 base from V and 6 bases from J, the junction contained 8 bases not matched to a gene. The CDR3 is CASSLVGQGDDGYTF. The CDR3 bases are TGTGCCAGCAGCTTAGTGGGGCAGGGGGACGATGGCTACACCTTC. Looking up the rest from reference TRBV7-8 and TRBJ1-2 gives the full variable domain: GAGVSQSPRYKVAKRGQDVALRCDPISGHVSLFWYQQALGQGPEFLTYFQNEAQLDKSGLPSDRFFAERPEGSVSTLKIQRTQQEDSAVYLCASSLVGQGDDGYTFGSGTRLTVV.

The chain uses TRBV7-3 and TRBJ2-5; perhaps TRBD1 as D (6 bases). This CDR3 is 14 amino acids long. Trimming removed 3 bases at V and 2 bases at J, with 10 bases between. Germline-derived CDR1 and CDR2 are SGHTA and FQGTGA. The CDR3 loop reads CASSLLGGQETQYF. The CDR3 coding sequence is TGTGCCAGCAGCTTGTTAGGGGGTCAAGAGACCCAGTACTTC. The full variable domain, its missing parts supplied by reference TRBV7-3 and TRBJ2-5, is GAGVSQTPSNKVTEKGKYVELRCDPISGHTALYWYRQSLGQGPEFLIYFQGTGAADDSGLPNDRFFAVRPEGSVSTLKIQRTERGDSAVYLCASSLLGGQETQYFGPGTRLLVL.

This chain uses TRBV11-3 with TRBJ2-5; a weak D match, TRBD1 (6 bases). The CDR3 runs 15 residues. Germline CDR1 SGHNT, CDR2 YENEEA. V was shortened by 5 bases and J by 3 bases, with 16 bases between the two germline ends. DNA of the CDR3: TGTGCCAGCAGCCCCGGGACAACTAAAAAAGAGACCCAGTACTTC. This sequence encodes CASSPGTTKKETQYF.

The chain links TRBV7-2 to TRBJ2-2; D gene unclear. The germline CDR1 and CDR2 sequences are SGHTA and FQGNSA. Trimming stripped 4 bases from V and 0 bases from J, with 3 bases between. This CDR3 is built from 13 residues. Here the CDR3 DNA reads TGTGCCAGCAGCTCCTCGAACACCGGGGAGCTGTTTTTT. It specifies CASSSSNTGELFF.

The genes are TRBV4-2 and TRBJ2-1, with 10 bases identical to TRBD2. The CDR3 extends over 16 amino acids. The V gene's germline CDR1 is LGHNA and CDR2 YNFKEQ. The J segment lost 6 bases and the V segment lost 1 base, leaving 6 bases of the junction unmatched. DNA for the CDR3: TGTGCCAGCAGCCAAGTCCTAGCGGGGGCTGGCAATGAGCAGTTCTTC. As protein: CASSQVLAGAGNEQFF.

The CDR3 spells CASSLAFGGNTEAFF. The CDR3 DNA reads as TGTGCCAGCAGCTTAGCTTTCGGAGGGAACACTGAAGCTTTCTTT. The chain carries TRBV7-9 and TRBJ1-1, with D hard to call. Trimming left V 0 bases short and J 1 base short, with 9 bases between. Germline V gives CDR1 SEHNR, CDR2 FQNEAQ (reference sequence). CDR3 length: 15 residues.

The V and J genes are TRBV27 and TRBJ2-7; weak D call: TRBD2 (6 bases). V was clipped by 2 bases and J by 3 bases, with 11 bases between them. The CDR3 totals 14 residues. CDR1 and CDR2 from the germline V gene are MNHEY and SMNVEV (reference sequence). The CDR3 spells CASSLERVGYEQYF. As DNA, the CDR3 is TGTGCCAGCAGTTTAGAGCGGGTCGGCTACGAGCAGTACTTC.

V usage is TRBV6-2 or TRBV6-3 and J usage is TRBJ1-1; TRBD1 matches 10 bases. The CDR3 spans 14 residues. Germline V gene lookup returns CDR1 MNHEY and CDR2 SVGEGT. V lost 5 bases to trimming and J lost 4 bases; unmatched junction nucleotides: 4. CDR3 DNA sequence: TGTGCCAGCAGTCGACAGGGGGCAGGCACTGAAGCTTTCTTT. Protein: CASSRQGAGTEAFF.

The sample holds a few counts of this clone. The chain is built from TRBV5-4 and TRBJ1-6; 8 bases are shared with TRBD1. J gave up 9 bases and V 4 bases, and 9 bases lay outside the gene matches. CDR3 length: 15 amino acids. Germline lookup yields CDR1 SGHNT and CDR2 YYREEE (reference sequence). This chain's CDR3 is CASSQTTGVPSPLHF. CDR3 nucleotide sequence: TGTGCCAGCAGCCAAACGACAGGGGTCCCTTCACCCCTCCACTTT.

J is TRBJ2-5 and V is TRBV27, with a possible D match to TRBD2 (6 bases). Trimming cost V 2 bases and J 5 bases, with 12 bases left between them. Germline CDR1 reads MNHEY; CDR2 reads SMNVEV (reference sequence). This CDR3 spans 14 amino acids. DNA for the CDR3: TGTGCCAGCAGTTTAATACCCGGAGGGGAGACCCAGTACTTC. Translation: CASSLIPGGETQYF.

This chain uses TRBV5-5 with TRBJ1-2; tentatively, D is TRBD1 (6 bases). The V gene's germline CDR1 is SGHKS and CDR2 YYEKEE (reference sequence). The V end lost 5 bases, the J end lost 4 bases, and 15 bases lay between the germline ends. This CDR3 contains 14 residues. Here the CDR3 DNA reads TGTGCCAGCAGGGGCTCGTGGGGGCTCTATGGCTACACCTTC. Translation: CASRGSWGLYGYTF. Full variable domain (remainder filled in from reference TRBV5-5 and TRBJ1-2): DAGVTQSPTHLIKTRGQQVTLRCSPISGHKSVSWYQQVLGQGPQFIFQYYEKEERGRGNFPDRFSARQFPNYSSELNVNALLLGDSALYLCASRGSWGLYGYTFGSGTRLTVV.

The V call is TRBV19, the J call TRBJ1-1, with TRBD1 matching 9 bases. This CDR3 comprises 13 residues. Germline V gene data show CDR1 as LNHDA and CDR2 as SQIVND (reference sequence). V shed 7 bases and J 1 base; nucleotides not matched to a gene: 1. The CDR3 DNA sequence: TGTGCCAGTAAACAGGGGGCGAACACTGAAGCTTTCTTT. Protein: CASKQGANTEAFF. Supplemented by reference TRBV19 and TRBJ1-1, the full variable domain reads DGGITQSPKYLFRKEGQNVTLSCEQNLNHDAMYWYRQDPGQGLRLIYYSQIVNDFQKGDIAEGYSVSREKKESFPLTVTSAQKNPTAFYLCASKQGANTEAFFGQGTRLTVV.

The V and J genes are TRBV19 and TRBJ1-4; D gene ambiguous. The CDR3 spans 12 residues. The ends were cut back, 6 bases at V and 7 bases at J, with 9 bases in the middle. Germline V lookup: CDR1 LNHDA, CDR2 SQIVND (reference sequence). Here the CDR3 reads CASRARGEKLFF. The CDR3 DNA sequence: TGTGCCAGTAGGGCACGGGGTGAAAAACTGTTTTTT.

The genes are TRBV18 and TRBJ1-1; TRBD1 agrees at 9 bases. Germline V gene sequence: CDR1 KGHSH, CDR2 LQKENI. CDR3 size: 16 residues. The ends lost 6 bases at V and 3 bases at J; junction bases unmatched: 11. The CDR3 region has the DNA TGTGCCAGCTCTCCCGGGACAGGGAATCGGCACACTGAAGCTTTCTTT. Its translation is CASSPGTGNRHTEAFF. Full variable domain (outside the CDR3, taken from reference TRBV18 and TRBJ1-1): NAGVMQNPRHLVRRRGQEARLRCSPMKGHSHVYWYRQLPEEGLKFMVYLQKENIIDESGMPKERFSAEFPKEGPSILRIQQVVRGDSAAYFCASSPGTGNRHTEAFFGQGTRLTVV.

V gene TRBV27 combines with J gene TRBJ1-6; no clear D. The germline gives CDR1 MNHEY, CDR2 SMNVEV (reference sequence). Trimming took 2 bases from V and 7 from J, leaving 15 bases between them. This CDR3 spans 16 amino acids. The CDR3 sequence is CASSLRVGGSNSPLHF. The CDR3 DNA is TGTGCCAGCAGTTTACGGGTTGGAGGGTCCAATTCACCCCTCCACTTT.

The J gene is TRBJ1-6, the V gene TRBV5-6; 8 nucleotides match TRBD1. Unmatched junction bases numbered 8, after V lost 2 bases and J lost 7 bases. CDR3 length equals 16 residues. Germline CDR1 SGHDT, CDR2 YYEEEE. The chain's CDR3 is CASSFGQGGGNSPLHF. For the CDR3, the DNA is TGTGCCAGCAGCTTTGGACAGGGCGGCGGGAATTCACCCCTCCACTTT.

This chain links TRBV2 with TRBJ1-6; D might be TRBD1 (6 bases). CDR1 is SNHLY, CDR2 FYNNEI, per germline. Trimming took off 6 bases at V and 8 bases at J, with 11 bases between the two ends. The CDR3 contains 13 residues. The CDR3 region is CASRTEGDSPLHF. CDR3 sequence (DNA): TGTGCCAGCAGGACAGAGGGGGATTCACCCCTCCACTTT.

This clone was found once. The sample holds other DNA sequences that translate to the same CDR3. The rearrangement uses TRBV12-3 or TRBV12-4 and TRBJ1-1; TRBD1 matches 9 bases. CDR3 length: 13 amino acids. V was pared by 3 bases and J by 5 bases, with 1 base of the junction left unmatched. Written as DNA, the CDR3 is TGTGCCAGCAGTTTTGACAGGGGGACTGAAGCTTTCTTT. As protein: CASSFDRGTEAFF.